This TCR beta chain appears in the sequencing data of a study of OX40 agonist ivuxolimab in advanced cancers. Study as a whole: As their treatment, patients were administered ivuxolimab, an agonistic anti-OX40 (CD134) antibody.

V gave up 0 bases and J gave up 5 bases, with 13 bases separating them. The length of the CDR3 is 16 residues. CDR1 and CDR2 (germline): SGHTA, FQGTGA. Repertoires were generated with immunoSEQ multiplex PCR, while TCRdb's copy carries only in-frame clones and drops some. This table holds around 27,000 clones, almost 85% found once. Study-level findings and limits: Among T cells, CD8+ cells averaged more expanded clones than CD4+ cells.

As regards this clone: Its antigen remains unknown.

The sequenced sample was CD4+ or CD8+ T cells sorted from blood, obtained in a trial of the OX40 agonist ivuxolimab. The origin of this receptor is an adult with an advanced solid tumor such as melanoma, head and neck, liver or kidney cancer. The chain carries TRBV7-3 and TRBJ2-2; a possible D gene is TRBD2 (6 bases). DNA of the CDR3: TGTGCCAGCAGCTTAACAAGTGGGACTCAGACCGGGGAGCTGTTTTTT. Its protein is CASSLTSGTQTGELFF.